Detailed here is one TCR beta chain. There is no known antigen for this receptor. The record has no base qualities; no much larger clone is one base away. Donors formed part of the validation cohort, which comprised 120 or so subjects and was distinct from the first cohort of fewer than 750 subjects. These data come from a study of cytomegalovirus exposure and HLA in healthy donors (dated by TCRdb to about 2017). Concerning the study at large: A later analysis indicated that the roughly 130 validation repertoires were generated on the platform also employed for the 670 or so repertoires of the first cohort. The aim of the study was to test whether cataloging public T cell receptors could identify signatures of past pathogen exposure. Along with the roughly 700-subject first cohort, a separate validation cohort of roughly 110 different subjects was used. To predict cytomegalovirus infection status, the study brought together high-throughput TCR immunosequencing, statistical association of individual TCRs with disease status, and machine learning. General conclusions and limits of the study: The classifier was reported to diagnose cytomegalovirus status with high specificity and sensitivity in both the original cohort and the validation cohort. In a later analysis, TCRs clustered in the first cohort were found to also tend to co-occur in the 110 or so validation repertoires, with around 94% of cluster scores above 0. A later analysis had no HLA typing for the validation cohort, so co-occurrence there was scored across all 130 or so repertoires. A total of fewer than 200 TCR beta chains were listed by the study as associated with cytomegalovirus. Most TCR sequences were seen in very few donors, while some public TCRs were found in many individuals. In vitro tests confirmed that a few of the cytomegalovirus-associated TCR beta chains recognize cytomegalovirus antigens. According to the authors, the approach could potentially be generalized to other disease states and immunological phenotypes.

Germline trimming amounts to 1 base on V and 4 bases on J, with 10 as the count of junction bases outside the gene matches. The CDR1 and CDR2 encoded by the germline V gene are SGHTA and FQGTGA. Including cysteine and phenylalanine, the CDR3 has 17 amino acids. Only the CDR3 portion is preserved as DNA: 51 bases, with reading frame beginning at the first base. Preparation of the library involved the immunoSEQ multiplex PCR assay. Under the source paper's analysis protocol: To diagnose cytomegalovirus status from the catalog of TCR beta chain sequences, a statistical classification framework was built. TCRdb took over this immuneACCESS table, retaining in-frame rearrangements with V and J assigned. Such tables are incomplete; in checked studies, under half of the missing clones stem from an unresolved V gene, and the remainder is unexplained. V, J and clone size were drawn from that table, and D and trimming were deduced from the DNA. This sample comprises approximately 230,000 clones, about 90% of them detected only once. In total, the top ten clones hold 9.5% to 15% of the sample.

The chain is encoded by TRBV7-3 joined to TRBJ2-5, with 9 junctional bases fitting TRBD1. Sequenced: PBMCs. The sequence derives from a man aged 18 to 35 in good health and CMV-seropositive. The DNA sequence is TGTGCCAGCAGCTTAAAGGGACCGGGACAGGGAGGAGAGACCCAGTACTTC. Translation gives CASSLKGPGQGGETQYF.